One sample yielded the 29 T cell receptor beta chains listed below, sequenced in a study of shared clonotypes between healthy human individuals (dated by TCRdb to about 2020). Preparation of the library involved the immunoSEQ multiplex PCR assay. What TCRdb holds here is the immuneACCESS table cut down to in-frame rearrangements. Part of the clones is not present; checked against another copy, under half of the missing clones reflect an unresolved V gene, and the others are unexplained. The sample profile shows around 2.5 million clones; 80% to 95% of them were found once. Clones ranked in the top ten supply around 0.4% of the sample. Sequencing was performed on naive CD4+ T cells from PBMCs. The cell subset or site tag for this specimen amounts to: CD45RA+ positively selected. The receptors derive from a man younger than 35 in good health. Some clones in this sample may be carry-over from other donors' samples.

With regard to this clone: One end of the junction varies from germline; a read error may be responsible. The chain employs TRBV11-2 and TRBJ2-3, with D possibly matching TRBD1 (5 bases). Germline values: CDR1 SGHAT, CDR2 FQNNGV. This CDR3 is built from 11 residues. In DNA form, the CDR3 reads TGTGCCAGCAGCTACAGGTCCGACGTGAATTTT. This codes for CASSYRSDVNF.

This clone was seen a single time. Distinct nucleotide sequences in the sample also encode this CDR3. The rearrangement links TRBV9 to TRBJ2-1; the D is unclear. From germline, CDR1 is SGDLS and CDR2 YYNGEE. The CDR3 sequence is 14 residues long. V shed 0 bases and J shed 5 bases, with 9 bases lying between them. CDR3 coding DNA: TGTGCCAGCAGCGTAGTTGGTCAGAACAATGAGCAGTTCTTC. As protein: CASSVVGQNNEQFF.

DNA of the CDR3: TGTGCCAGCAGCAAAGATTTCGACAGCTCCTATGGCTACACCTTC. This encodes CASSKDFDSSYGYTF. This rearrangement joins TRBV21-1 to TRBJ1-2; the listed D gene, TRBD1, was not tested against the DNA. TRBV21-1 is a known pseudogene. The CDR3 runs 15 residues.

This CDR3 reads CASSVGTGDGYTF. In DNA, the CDR3 is TGCGCCAGCAGCGTCGGGACAGGGGACGGCTACACCTTC. The chain carries TRBV5-1 and TRBJ1-2, with 10 bases lining up with TRBD1. Germline-derived CDR1 and CDR2 are SGHRS and YFSETQ. The length of the CDR3 is 13 residues. V lost 4 bases to trimming and J lost 8 bases; unmatched junction nucleotides: 5.

This chain joins TRBV28 and TRBJ1-2; 10 bases fit TRBD1. V lost 5 bases and J lost 6; bases outside the gene matches: 9. The CDR3 contains 15 residues. Germline CDR1 is MDHEN and CDR2 is SYDVKM. CDR3 protein: CASSTPRTGGHGYTF. CDR3 in DNA: TGTGCCAGCAGTACGCCGAGGACAGGGGGTCATGGCTACACCTTC.

The chain links TRBV19 to TRBJ1-2, with D unresolved. The CDR3 totals 13 residues. Germline assignment: CDR1 LNHDA and CDR2 SQIVND (reference sequence). V lost 3 bases to trimming and J lost 4 bases, with 9 bases between them. CDR3 protein: CASSMRQIYGYTF. Here the CDR3 DNA reads TGTGCCAGTAGTATGAGGCAGATCTATGGCTACACCTTC. Full variable domain (rest looked up from reference TRBV19 and TRBJ1-2): DGGITQSPKYLFRKEGQNVTLSCEQNLNHDAMYWYRQDPGQGLRLIYYSQIVNDFQKGDIAEGYSVSREKKESFPLTVTSAQKNPTAFYLCASSMRQIYGYTFGSGTRLTVV.

This clone has just one count. The V call is TRBV7-9, the J call TRBJ1-1; D possibly corresponds to TRBD1 (6 bases). In germline, CDR1 is SEHNR, CDR2 FQNEAQ (reference sequence). This CDR3 is built from 14 residues. V was shortened by 5 bases and J by 2 bases, with 12 bases between the two germline ends. The CDR3 DNA sequence: TGTGCCAGCAGCATACAGGGCCGTAACACTGAAGCTTTCTTT. Translated, it gives CASSIQGRNTEAFF.

The V and J genes are TRBV28 and TRBJ2-3; a weak D match, TRBD1 (5 bases). Trimming stripped 1 base from V and 1 base from J, with 15 bases between. This CDR3 has 17 amino acids. CDR1 and CDR2 (germline): MDHEN, SYDVKM. CDR3 DNA: TGTGCCAGCAGTTTATTCCCTCCCGGCAGGGGCACAGATACGCAGTATTTT. Its translation is CASSLFPPGRGTDTQYF.

The V and J genes are TRBV11-3 and TRBJ2-1, with a possible D match to TRBD2 (6 bases). Germline V gene data show CDR1 as SGHNT and CDR2 as YENEEA. Trimming shortened V by 5 bases and J by 8 bases, and 19 bases separated the two germline ends. CDR3 length equals 15 residues. CDR3 in amino acids: CASSPSLATSDEQFF. Here the CDR3 DNA reads TGTGCCAGCAGCCCGAGCCTAGCGACCTCCGATGAGCAGTTCTTC.

The chain links TRBV7-8 to TRBJ2-1, with TRBD2 matching 10 bases. CDR3 length: 15 residues. V gave up 2 bases and J gave up 10 bases; unmatched junction bases: 8. CDR1 and CDR2 from the germline V gene are SGHVS and FQNEAQ. The CDR3 coding sequence is TGTGCCAGCAGCTTAAGCACTAGCGGGATACAGGAGCAGTTCTTC. This sequence encodes CASSLSTSGIQEQFF.

CDR3 DNA: TGTGCCAGCAGCTTGTTAGGACTAGTCCAAGAGACCCAGTACTTC. Translating gives CASSLLGLVQETQYF. V is TRBV7-9 and J is TRBJ2-5, with 7 bases lining up with TRBD2. This CDR3 is built from 15 residues. The junction had 5 bases not matched to a gene; V was cut back by 3 bases and J by 1 base. From germline, CDR1 is SEHNR and CDR2 FQNEAQ (reference sequence).

The chain joins TRBV28 to TRBJ1-2; TRBD1 might be the D (5 bases). V lost 6 bases and J lost 4, with 15 bases in between. The CDR3 loop spans 14 amino acids. In germline, CDR1 is MDHEN, CDR2 SYDVKM. CDR3 sequence reads: CASRETEMTYGYTF. The CDR3 coding sequence is TGTGCCAGCAGGGAGACAGAGATGACCTATGGCTACACCTTC.

This clone has only one observation. The V gene is TRBV18, the J gene TRBJ1-1; D gene ambiguous. V shed 3 bases and J shed 0 bases, with 14 bases lying between them. Germline V gene lookup returns CDR1 KGHSH and CDR2 LQKENI. This CDR3 is 16 amino acids long. CDR3 sequence (DNA): TGTGCCAGCTCACCGTTCTCCCGAGCAATGAACACTGAAGCTTTCTTT. This codes for CASSPFSRAMNTEAFF.

This chain joins TRBV28 and TRBJ2-7; D is possibly TRBD1 (6 bases). V dropped 6 bases and J dropped 5 bases, with 17 bases sitting between them. This CDR3 is 14 amino acids long. CDR1 and CDR2 from the germline V gene are MDHEN and SYDVKM. CDR3 protein: CASSIPGQPHEQYF. Here the CDR3 DNA reads TGTGCCAGCAGCATTCCGGGACAACCCCACGAGCAGTACTTC.

V is TRBV29-1 and J is TRBJ2-1; 7 bases agree with TRBD2. This CDR3 contains 12 residues. Germline lookup yields CDR1 SQVTM and CDR2 ANQGSEA. V shed 4 bases and J 8 bases; nucleotides not matched to a gene: 5. The CDR3 DNA is TGCAGCGTTGCTCGGGGGGACGATGAGCAGTTCTTC. Amino acids: CSVARGDDEQFF.

V and J are TRBV28 and TRBJ2-2; tentatively, D is TRBD2 (5 bases). Germline lookup yields CDR1 MDHEN and CDR2 SYDVKM. The CDR3 totals 13 residues. With 3 bases removed from V and 5 bases from J, the gap between germline ends came to 7 bases. CDR3 bases: TGTGCCAGCAGTTTCCGGGAAACCGGGGAGCTGTTTTTT. The encoded protein is CASSFRETGELFF.

Only one count was recorded for this clone. CDR3 sequence (DNA): TGTGCCAGCAGCTTGGCGGGCCTGGGGACTGAAGCTTTCTTT. As protein: CASSLAGLGTEAFF. The chain joins TRBV13 to TRBJ1-1; no clear D gene. CDR3 size: 14 residues. Germline-derived CDR1 and CDR2 are PRHDT and FYEKMQ (reference sequence). Trimming left V 3 bases short and J 5 bases short, with 13 bases between.

This clone was seen only a few times. This CDR3 reads CASSPRLAGAYNEQFF. CDR3 nucleotides: TGCGCCAGCAGCCCTCGACTAGCGGGGGCGTACAATGAGCAGTTCTTC. The chain employs TRBV4-3 and TRBJ2-1; 12 bases line up with TRBD2. Germline CDR1 LGHNA, CDR2 YSLEER. This CDR3 spans 16 amino acids. J lost 4 bases, V lost 4 bases, and 5 bases had no gene match.

The chain is built from TRBV28 and TRBJ1-1; D unclear. CDR1 is MDHEN, CDR2 SYDVKM, per germline. The CDR3 is made up of 14 amino acids. Between the trimmed V and J ends, which lost 5 bases and 9 bases, there was a span of 19 bases. CDR3 amino acids: CASSPPIWTDQAFF. The DNA of the CDR3 is TGTGCCAGCAGTCCCCCGATTTGGACGGATCAAGCTTTCTTT.

The chain uses TRBV6-6 and TRBJ2-2, with no clear D. Deletions cut 3 bases from V and 4 bases from J, with 6 bases between. The CDR3 has 13 residues. Germline CDR1 MNHNY, CDR2 SVGAGI (reference sequence). The chain's CDR3 is CASSYWSTGELFF. CDR3 in DNA: TGTGCCAGCAGTTATTGGAGCACCGGGGAGCTGTTTTTT.

Worth noting for this clone: The sample holds other DNA sequences that translate to the same CDR3. This chain connects TRBV19 to TRBJ2-7; 10 bases match TRBD2. The CDR3 has 14 amino acids. Germline-derived CDR1 and CDR2 are LNHDA and SQIVND (reference sequence). V shed 5 bases and J 3 bases; nucleotides not matched to a gene: 4. CDR3 nucleotide sequence: TGTGCCAGTAGTCGGACTAGCGGCTTCTACGAGCAGTACTTC. This encodes CASSRTSGFYEQYF.

The chain carries TRBV28 and TRBJ1-2, with TRBD1 matching 11 bases. CDR3 length equals 14 residues. Germline V gene sequence: CDR1 MDHEN, CDR2 SYDVKM. The V and J ends lost 6 bases and 7 bases, in that order; junction bases with no gene match: 7. This CDR3 is CASRGQGEGGGYTF. In DNA, the CDR3 is TGTGCCAGCAGGGGACAGGGGGAAGGTGGTGGCTACACCTTC.

This chain uses TRBV2 with TRBJ2-7, with TRBD1 matching over 8 bases. CDR1 is SNHLY and CDR2 is FYNNEI in the germline V gene. The CDR3 length is 15 residues. J lost 2 bases, V lost 4 bases, and 7 bases had no gene match. DNA for the CDR3: TGTGCCAGCAGTGTCGGGACAGGAGGCCCCTACGAGCAGTACTTC. Translated: CASSVGTGGPYEQYF.

The chain has TRBV9 and TRBJ2-7, with D maybe TRBD2 (6 bases). There are 14 residues in the CDR3. The germline CDR1 and CDR2 sequences are SGDLS and YYNGEE. Trimming left V 4 bases short and J 3 bases short, with 14 bases between. CDR3 nucleotide sequence: TGTGCCAGCAGCCCCCGGGACTTCCTCTACGAGCAGTACTTC. Translating gives CASSPRDFLYEQYF.

V and J are TRBV5-4 and TRBJ2-7; 9 nucleotides match TRBD1. With V trimmed by 0 bases and J by 2 bases, 9 bases remained unmatched. This CDR3 is built from 17 residues. CDR1 is SGHNT and CDR2 is YYREEE in the germline V gene (reference sequence). The CDR3 DNA sequence: TGTGCCAGCAGCTTGGTGGTGGGACAGGGAGTTCCCTACGAGCAGTACTTC. Its translation: CASSLVVGQGVPYEQYF. The full variable domain, its missing parts supplied by reference TRBV5-4 and TRBJ2-7, is ETGVTQSPTHLIKTRGQQVTLRCSSQSGHNTVSWYQQALGQGPQFIFQYYREEENGRGNFPPRFSGLQFPNYSSELNVNALELDDSALYLCASSLVVGQGVPYEQYFGPGTRLTVT.

This clone was recorded once. The rearrangement uses TRBV9 and TRBJ2-2, with D tentatively TRBD1 (5 bases). This CDR3 is 15 amino acids long. Trimming removed 3 bases from V and 2 bases from J, with 11 bases in between. The germline V gene has CDR1 SGDLS and CDR2 YYNGEE. CDR3 loop: CASSGQQGNTGELFF. CDR3 bases: TGTGCCAGCAGCGGCCAGCAGGGAAACACCGGGGAGCTGTTTTTT. The variable domain in full, with the rest retrieved from reference TRBV9 and TRBJ2-2, is DSGVTQTPKHLITATGQRVTLRCSPRSGDLSVYWYQQSLDQGLQFLIQYYNGEERAKGNILERFSAQQFPDLHSELNLSSLELGDSALYFCASSGQQGNTGELFFGEGSRLTVL.

In its sample, this clone was seen once. V usage is TRBV29-1 and J usage is TRBJ2-1; D might be TRBD2 (6 bases). The germline V and J ends were trimmed by 1 base and 2 bases, with 12 bases remaining between them. Germline V gene sequence: CDR1 SQVTM, CDR2 ANQGSEA. The CDR3 totals 15 residues. Written as DNA, the CDR3 is TGCAGCGTTGAAGGGCGGAGGGGCACCTACAATGAGCAGTTCTTC. It is translated as CSVEGRRGTYNEQFF.

This chain's CDR3 is CASSGGTGGNEAFF. Here the CDR3 DNA reads TGCGCCAGCAGCGGTGGAACAGGGGGTAATGAAGCTTTCTTT. V is TRBV5-1 and J is TRBJ1-1; 8 bases are a match to TRBD1. Germline CDR1 and CDR2: SGHRS and YFSETQ. Trimming at V came to 4 bases and at J to 7 bases, leaving 9 bases not matched to a gene. The CDR3 has 14 residues. The complete variable domain, with remaining parts taken from reference TRBV5-1 and TRBJ1-1, reads KAGVTQTPRYLIKTRGQQVTLSCSPISGHRSVSWYQQTPGQGLQFLFEYFSETQRNKGNFPGRFSGRQFSNSRSEMNVSTLELGDSALYLCASSGGTGGNEAFFGQGTRLTVV.

This chain connects TRBV5-4 to TRBJ1-2; D might be TRBD1 (5 bases). CDR3 size: 14 residues. CDR1 SGHNT and CDR2 YYREEE come from the germline V gene (reference sequence). V dropped 2 bases and J dropped 6 bases, with 14 bases sitting between them. In DNA form, the CDR3 reads TGTGCCAGCAGCTTTGGGCAGGGAGTTGATGGCTACACCTTC. It yields the protein CASSFGQGVDGYTF. Filled out from reference TRBV5-4 and TRBJ1-2, the complete variable domain reads ETGVTQSPTHLIKTRGQQVTLRCSSQSGHNTVSWYQQALGQGPQFIFQYYREEENGRGNFPPRFSGLQFPNYSSELNVNALELDDSALYLCASSFGQGVDGYTFGSGTRLTVV.